This TCR beta chain stems from a study of T cells in Graves' hyperthyroidism and ophthalmopathy. Amplified TCR beta CDR3 regions came from RNA transcripts. Researchers ran a first-round RT-PCR on the TCR CDR3 using the HTBI primer set. TCRdb itself ran the multiplex PCR reads through MiXCR, one entry per CDR3 protein. The sample has a few hundred thousand distinct CDR3 sequences; around 15% are singletons. These patients, aged 18 to 65, had recently diagnosed hyperthyroidism lasting under 2 months. This clonotype was counted at least ten times. Germline loops: CDR1 MNHEY, CDR2 SMNVEV (reference sequence). Trimming left V 6 bases short and J 3 bases short, with 18 bases between. The CDR3 consists of 15 residues.

The sequence was obtained from a woman under 30 with Graves' hyperthyroidism. The sample was blood. This chain uses TRBV27 with TRBJ2-7; D tentatively reads TRBD1 or TRBD2 (5 bases each). The CDR3 bases are TGTGCCAGCAGAGACCCGGCAGGGAGTCTCTACGAGCAGTACTTC. It yields the protein CASRDPAGSLYEQYF.